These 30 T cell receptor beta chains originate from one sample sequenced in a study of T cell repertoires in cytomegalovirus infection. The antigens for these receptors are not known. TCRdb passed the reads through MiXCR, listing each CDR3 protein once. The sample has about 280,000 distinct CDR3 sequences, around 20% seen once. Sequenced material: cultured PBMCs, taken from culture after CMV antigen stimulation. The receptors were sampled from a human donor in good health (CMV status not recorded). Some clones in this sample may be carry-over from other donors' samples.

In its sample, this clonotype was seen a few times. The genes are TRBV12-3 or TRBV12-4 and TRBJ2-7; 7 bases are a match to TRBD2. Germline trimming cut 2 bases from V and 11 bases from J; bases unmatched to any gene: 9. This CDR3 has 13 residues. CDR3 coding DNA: TGTGCCAGCAGTTTAAATTCGTTTGCGGGAGAGTACTTC. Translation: CASSLNSFAGEYF.

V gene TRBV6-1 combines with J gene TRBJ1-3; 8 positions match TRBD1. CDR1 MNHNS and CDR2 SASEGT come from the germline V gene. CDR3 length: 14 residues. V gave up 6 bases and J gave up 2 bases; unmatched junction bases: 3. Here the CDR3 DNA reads TGTGCCAGCAGGGAGACAGGGGCTGGAAACACCATATATTTT. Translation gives CASRETGAGNTIYF.

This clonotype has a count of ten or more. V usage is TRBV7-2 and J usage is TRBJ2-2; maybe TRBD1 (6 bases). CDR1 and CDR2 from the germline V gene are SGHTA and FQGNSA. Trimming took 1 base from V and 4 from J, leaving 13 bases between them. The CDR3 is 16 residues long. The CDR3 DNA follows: TGTGCCAGCAGCTTAGTAGGGGGAAGAGTCACCGGGGAGCTGTTTTTT. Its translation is CASSLVGGRVTGELFF.

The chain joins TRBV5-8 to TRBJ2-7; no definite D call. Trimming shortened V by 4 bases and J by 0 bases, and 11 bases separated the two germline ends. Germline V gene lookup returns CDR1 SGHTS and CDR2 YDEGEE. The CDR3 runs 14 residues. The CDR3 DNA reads TGTGCCAGCAGCCCCCAGCCCCTCTCCTACGAGCAGTACGTC. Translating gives CASSPQPLSYEQYV.

CDR3 region: CASSFLGGRGPGNTIYF. The CDR3 coding sequence is TGTGCCAGCAGTTTCCTTGGGGGCAGGGGGCCTGGAAACACCATATATTTT. The rearrangement joins TRBV28 to TRBJ1-3; 8 bases align to TRBD1. J lost 2 bases, V lost 3 bases, and 9 bases had no gene match. Looked up from germline, CDR1 is MDHEN and CDR2 is SYDVKM. This CDR3 has 17 residues.

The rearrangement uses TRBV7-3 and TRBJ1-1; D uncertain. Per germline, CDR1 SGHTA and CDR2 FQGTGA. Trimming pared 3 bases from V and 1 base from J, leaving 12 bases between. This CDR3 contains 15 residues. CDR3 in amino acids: CASSLLGRGNTEAFF. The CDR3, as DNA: TGTGCCAGCAGCTTGCTCGGCCGGGGGAACACTGAAGCTTTCTTT.

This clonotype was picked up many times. CDR3 region: CASRPSGAYGETQYF. DNA for the CDR3: TGTGCCAGCAGACCTAGCGGGGCCTATGGGGAGACCCAGTACTTC. The chain uses TRBV6-1 and TRBJ2-5; 9 bases map to TRBD2. The CDR3 covers 15 residues. The germline V gene has CDR1 MNHNS and CDR2 SASEGT. V gave up 6 bases and J gave up 5 bases; unmatched junction bases: 10.

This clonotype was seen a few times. The CDR3 DNA is TGTGCCAGCAGCTCAACTGGGGGGGGAAATGAAAAACTGTTTTTT. It is translated as CASSSTGGGNEKLFF. V usage is TRBV7-6 and J usage is TRBJ1-4; a weak D match, TRBD1 (5 bases). Germline-derived CDR1 and CDR2 are SGHVS and FNYEAQ. Between the trimmed V and J ends, which lost 4 bases and 5 bases, there was a span of 14 bases. CDR3 length: 15 residues.

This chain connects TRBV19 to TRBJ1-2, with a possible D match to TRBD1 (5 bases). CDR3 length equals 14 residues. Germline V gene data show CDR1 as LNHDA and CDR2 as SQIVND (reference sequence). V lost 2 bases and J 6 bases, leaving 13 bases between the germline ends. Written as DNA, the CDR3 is TGTGCCAGTAGTATATTCACAGGCAGCGATGGCTACACCTTC. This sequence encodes CASSIFTGSDGYTF.

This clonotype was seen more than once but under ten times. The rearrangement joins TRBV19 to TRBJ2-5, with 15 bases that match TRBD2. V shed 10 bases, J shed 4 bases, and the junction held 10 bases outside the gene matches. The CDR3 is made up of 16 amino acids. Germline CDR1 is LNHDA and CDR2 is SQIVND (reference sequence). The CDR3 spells CATGLAGGLRGETQYF. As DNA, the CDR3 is TGTGCCACTGGACTAGCGGGAGGGCTCCGGGGAGAGACCCAGTACTTC.

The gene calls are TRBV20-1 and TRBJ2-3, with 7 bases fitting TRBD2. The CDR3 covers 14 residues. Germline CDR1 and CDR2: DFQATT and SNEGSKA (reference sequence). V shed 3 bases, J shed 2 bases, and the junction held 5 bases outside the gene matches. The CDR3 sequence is CSASIGTTTDTQYF. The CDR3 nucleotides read TGCAGTGCTAGTATCGGGACTACCACAGATACGCAGTATTTT.

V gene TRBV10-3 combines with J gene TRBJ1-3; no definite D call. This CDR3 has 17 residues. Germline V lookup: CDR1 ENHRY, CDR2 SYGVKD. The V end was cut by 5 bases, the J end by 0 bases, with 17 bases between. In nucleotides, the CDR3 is TGTGCCATCAGTTTGGGCAGTCCTAGAAGCTCTGGAAACACCATATATTTT. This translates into CAISLGSPRSSGNTIYF.

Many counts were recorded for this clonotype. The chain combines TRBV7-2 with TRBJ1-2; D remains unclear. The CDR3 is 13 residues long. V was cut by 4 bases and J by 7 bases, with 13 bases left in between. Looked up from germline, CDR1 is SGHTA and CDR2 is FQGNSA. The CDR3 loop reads CASSSTAGFGYTF. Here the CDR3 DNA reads TGTGCCAGCAGCTCGACCGCCGGGTTTGGCTACACCTTC.

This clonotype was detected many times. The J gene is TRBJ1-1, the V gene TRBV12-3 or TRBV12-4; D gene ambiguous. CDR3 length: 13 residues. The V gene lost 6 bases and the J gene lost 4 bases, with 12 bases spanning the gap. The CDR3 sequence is CASSQGRGTEAFF. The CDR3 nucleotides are TGTGCCAGCAGCCAAGGTCGAGGCACTGAAGCTTTCTTT.

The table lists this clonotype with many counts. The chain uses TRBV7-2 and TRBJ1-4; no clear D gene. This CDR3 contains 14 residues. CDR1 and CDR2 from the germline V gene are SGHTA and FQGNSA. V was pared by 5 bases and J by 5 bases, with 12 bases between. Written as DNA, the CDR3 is TGTGCCAGCAGCCCAAGTCTAGGCAATGAAAAACTGTTTTTT. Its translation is CASSPSLGNEKLFF.

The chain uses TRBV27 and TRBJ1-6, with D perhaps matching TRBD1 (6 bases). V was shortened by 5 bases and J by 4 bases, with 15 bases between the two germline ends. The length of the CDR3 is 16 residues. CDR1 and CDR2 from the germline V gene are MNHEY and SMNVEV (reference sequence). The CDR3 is CASSPGGGRYNSPLHF. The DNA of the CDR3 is TGTGCCAGCAGTCCTGGGGGGGGCCGATATAATTCACCCCTCCACTTT.

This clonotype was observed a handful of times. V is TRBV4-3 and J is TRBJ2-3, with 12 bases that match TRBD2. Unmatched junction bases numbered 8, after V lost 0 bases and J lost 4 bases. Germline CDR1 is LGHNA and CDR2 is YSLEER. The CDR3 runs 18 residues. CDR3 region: CASSQDLAGGPLADTQYF. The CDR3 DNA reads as TGCGCCAGCAGCCAAGATCTAGCGGGAGGGCCCCTAGCAGATACGCAGTATTTT.

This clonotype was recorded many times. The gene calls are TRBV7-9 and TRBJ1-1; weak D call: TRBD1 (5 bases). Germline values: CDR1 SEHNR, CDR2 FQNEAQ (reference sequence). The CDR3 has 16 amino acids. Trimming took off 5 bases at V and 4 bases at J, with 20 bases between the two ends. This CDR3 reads CASSPPIVGVGTEAFF. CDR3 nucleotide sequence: TGTGCCAGCAGCCCCCCGATCGTAGGGGTTGGCACTGAAGCTTTCTTT.

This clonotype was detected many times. CDR3 protein: CASSLVYRDFGREQYV. The DNA of the CDR3 is TGTGCCAGCAGCTTAGTCTACCGGGACTTCGGACGGGAGCAGTACGTC. The V call is TRBV7-2, the J call TRBJ2-7; tentative D call: TRBD2 (6 bases). Germline assignment: CDR1 SGHTA and CDR2 FQGNSA. The CDR3 extends over 16 amino acids. Trimming removed 1 base at V and 7 bases at J, with 20 bases between.

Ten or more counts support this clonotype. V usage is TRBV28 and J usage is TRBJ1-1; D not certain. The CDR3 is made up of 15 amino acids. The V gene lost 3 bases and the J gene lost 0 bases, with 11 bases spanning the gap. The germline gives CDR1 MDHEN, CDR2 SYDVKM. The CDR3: CASSLLTTVNTEAFF. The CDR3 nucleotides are TGTGCCAGCAGTTTGTTGACGACCGTGAACACTGAAGCTTTCTTT.

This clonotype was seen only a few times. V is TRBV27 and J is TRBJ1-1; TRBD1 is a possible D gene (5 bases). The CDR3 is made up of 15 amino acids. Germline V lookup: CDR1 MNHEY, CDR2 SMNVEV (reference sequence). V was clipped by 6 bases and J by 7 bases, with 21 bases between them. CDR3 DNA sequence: TGTGCCAGCAGATCTCGCCCACAGGACAACCTTGAAGCTTTCTTT. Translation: CASRSRPQDNLEAFF.

CDR3 in amino acids: CASSRGFAGNTIYF. The CDR3 DNA follows: TGTGCCAGTAGTAGGGGGTTTGCTGGAAACACCATATATTTT. V and J are TRBV19 and TRBJ1-3; tentative D call: TRBD1 (5 bases). Germline V lookup: CDR1 LNHDA, CDR2 SQIVND (reference sequence). The CDR3 runs to 14 residues. Trimming shortened V by 4 bases and J by 2 bases, and 9 bases separated the two germline ends.

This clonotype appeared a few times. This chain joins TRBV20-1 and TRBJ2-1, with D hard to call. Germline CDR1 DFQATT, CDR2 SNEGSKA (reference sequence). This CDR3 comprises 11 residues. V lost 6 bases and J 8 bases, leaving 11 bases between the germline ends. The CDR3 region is CSAQGSDEQFF. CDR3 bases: TGCAGTGCCCAAGGCAGCGATGAGCAGTTCTTC.

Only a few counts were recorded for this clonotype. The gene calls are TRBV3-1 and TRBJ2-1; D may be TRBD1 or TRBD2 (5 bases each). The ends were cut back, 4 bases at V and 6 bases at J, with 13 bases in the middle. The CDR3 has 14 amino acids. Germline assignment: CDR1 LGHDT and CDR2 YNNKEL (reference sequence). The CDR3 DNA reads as TGTGCCAGCAGCCTCTCCGGGGCCCCCAATGAGCAGTTCTTC. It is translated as CASSLSGAPNEQFF.

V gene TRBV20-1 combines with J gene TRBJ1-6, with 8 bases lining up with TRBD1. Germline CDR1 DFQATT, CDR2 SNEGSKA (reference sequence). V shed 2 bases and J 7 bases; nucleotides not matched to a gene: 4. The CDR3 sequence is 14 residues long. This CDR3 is CSARTDRDNSPLHF. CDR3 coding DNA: TGCAGTGCTAGAACGGACAGGGACAATTCACCCCTCCACTTT.

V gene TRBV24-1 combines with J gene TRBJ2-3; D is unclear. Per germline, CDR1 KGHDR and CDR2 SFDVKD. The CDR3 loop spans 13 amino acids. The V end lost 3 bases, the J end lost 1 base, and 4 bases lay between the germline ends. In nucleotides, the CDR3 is TGTGCCACCAGTGATCAGGGCACAGATACGCAGTATTTT. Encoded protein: CATSDQGTDTQYF.

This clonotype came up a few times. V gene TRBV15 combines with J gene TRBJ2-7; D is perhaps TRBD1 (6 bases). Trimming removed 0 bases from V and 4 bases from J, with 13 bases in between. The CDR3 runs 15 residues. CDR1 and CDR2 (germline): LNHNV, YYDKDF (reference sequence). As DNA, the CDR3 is TGTGCCACCAGCAGAGACCCCGGGACAAGATACGAGCAGTACGTC. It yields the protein CATSRDPGTRYEQYV.

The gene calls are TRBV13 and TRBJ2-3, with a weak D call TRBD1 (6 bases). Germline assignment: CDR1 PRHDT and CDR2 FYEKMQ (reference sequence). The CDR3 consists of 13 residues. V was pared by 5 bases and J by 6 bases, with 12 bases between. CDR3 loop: CASSRRGRDTQYF. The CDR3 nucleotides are TGTGCCAGCAGCCGCAGGGGCCGTGATACGCAGTATTTT.

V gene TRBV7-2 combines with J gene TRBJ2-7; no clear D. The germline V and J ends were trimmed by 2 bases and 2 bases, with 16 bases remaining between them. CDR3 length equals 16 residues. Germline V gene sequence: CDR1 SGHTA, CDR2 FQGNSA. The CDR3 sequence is CASSLQPQVGTYEQYV. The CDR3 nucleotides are TGTGCCAGCAGCTTACAGCCCCAGGTTGGGACCTACGAGCAGTACGTC.

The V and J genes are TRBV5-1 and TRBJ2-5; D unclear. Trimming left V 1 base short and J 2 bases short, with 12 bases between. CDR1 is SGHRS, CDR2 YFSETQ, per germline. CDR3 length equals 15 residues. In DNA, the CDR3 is TGCGCCAGCAGCTTGAACGGGTTCGGGCAAGAGACCCAGTACTTC. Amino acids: CASSLNGFGQETQYF.